A single sample is the source of the 18 T cell receptor beta chains below, sequenced in a study of radiotherapy plus CTLA-4 blockade in lung cancer. The protocol was immunoSEQ multiplex PCR, while the TCRdb copy is restricted to in-frame clones and leaves out a portion. Of about 90,000 clones in the sample, about three quarters are singletons; the top ten hold more than 13%. The sample consisted of peripheral blood, taken from a patient treated with radiotherapy plus ipilimumab. These receptors were collected from a human donor with non-small cell lung cancer that progressed on radiotherapy plus ipilimumab.

The genes are TRBV11-2 and TRBJ2-1; 15 nucleotides agree with TRBD2. The CDR3 is 15 residues long. The V gene's germline CDR1 is SGHAT and CDR2 FQNNGV. V gave up 3 bases and J gave up 7 bases; unmatched junction bases: 1. The chain's CDR3 is CASSFGLAGGNEQFF. The CDR3 DNA is TGTGCCAGCAGCTTCGGACTAGCGGGGGGGAATGAGCAGTTCTTC.

This clone was observed a handful of times. J is TRBJ2-3 and V is TRBV4-2; 9 bases align to TRBD2. Germline trimming cut 6 bases from V and 3 bases from J; bases unmatched to any gene: 10. The CDR3 loop spans 16 amino acids. CDR1 and CDR2 from the germline V gene are LGHNA and YNFKEQ. CDR3 residues: CASRFGASGETDTQYF. The CDR3 bases are TGTGCCAGCAGGTTCGGGGCTAGCGGGGAAACAGATACGCAGTATTTT.

There are a few counts of this clone. The chain couples TRBV6-5 to TRBJ1-5; D is perhaps TRBD1 (5 bases). Trimming removed 6 bases from V and 1 base from J, with 13 bases in between. The CDR3 length is 15 residues. Germline V gene sequence: CDR1 MNHEY, CDR2 SVGAGI. CDR3: CASSLTGGSNQPQHF. DNA for the CDR3: TGTGCCAGCAGCCTCACCGGGGGAAGCAATCAGCCCCAGCATTTT.

The rearrangement links TRBV28 to TRBJ2-5; no clear D gene. The CDR3 loop spans 11 amino acids. The germline CDR1 and CDR2 sequences are MDHEN and SYDVKM. Trimming removed 8 bases at V and 2 bases at J, with 6 bases between. The CDR3 bases are TGTGCCAGCCTACGGCAAGAGACCCAGTACTTC. This gives the protein CASLRQETQYF.

The genes are TRBV30 and TRBJ1-5, with D uncertain. V lost 4 bases to trimming and J lost 3 bases, with 19 bases between them. The CDR3 extends over 16 amino acids. Germline V gene sequence: CDR1 GTSNPN, CDR2 SVGIG (reference sequence). CDR3 sequence reads: CAWNLRPEGTNQPQHF. The CDR3 DNA reads as TGTGCCTGGAACCTTAGGCCCGAGGGCACCAATCAGCCCCAGCATTTT.

This clone was recorded once. The DNA of the CDR3 is TGTGCCAGTAAAAGGAAAGGGGAGGGTACAGATACGCAGTATTTT. Its protein is CASKRKGEGTDTQYF. The V gene is TRBV19, the J gene TRBJ2-3, with 7 bases fitting TRBD2. The CDR3 runs to 15 residues. Germline V lookup: CDR1 LNHDA, CDR2 SQIVND (reference sequence). The V gene end was trimmed by 7 bases and the J gene end by 3 bases; junction bases not matched to a gene: 10.

V gene TRBV14 combines with J gene TRBJ2-3; D unclear. V was pared by 5 bases and J by 4 bases, with 7 bases between. CDR3 length equals 12 residues. Germline values: CDR1 SGHDN, CDR2 FVKESK. CDR3 in amino acids: CASSVTSDTQYF. CDR3 sequence (DNA): TGTGCCAGCAGCGTAACATCAGATACGCAGTATTTT.

The chain couples TRBV2 to TRBJ2-7; D gene unclear. The CDR3 spans 11 residues. The V end lost 8 bases, the J end lost 2 bases, and 7 bases lay between the germline ends. In germline, CDR1 is SNHLY, CDR2 FYNNEI. CDR3 protein: CASGPTYEQYF. The CDR3 nucleotides are TGTGCCAGCGGCCCTACCTACGAGCAGTACTTC.

Concerning this clone itself: The identical CDR3 is also encoded by other nucleotide sequences in the sample. The chain uses TRBV11-2 and TRBJ2-5, with 9 bases fitting TRBD2. V trimming: 5 bases; J trimming: 1 base; junction bases outside the gene matches: 5. CDR3 length equals 15 residues. Per the germline V gene, CDR1 is SGHAT and CDR2 is FQNNGV. DNA for the CDR3: TGTGCCAGCAGCCCCATAGCGGGAGCCCAAGAGACCCAGTACTTC. It codes for CASSPIAGAQETQYF.

This chain links TRBV27 with TRBJ2-7, with 9 bases aligning to TRBD1. The germline V gene has CDR1 MNHEY and CDR2 SMNVEV (reference sequence). CDR3 length: 17 residues. V lost 2 bases, J lost 4 bases, and 12 bases stayed unmatched. CDR3 bases: TGTGCCAGCAGTTTAAGGACAGGGGAGTTCTCCCCTTACGAGCAGTACTTC. Its protein product is CASSLRTGEFSPYEQYF.

This chain connects TRBV18 to TRBJ2-4; no reliable D call. Trimming stripped 3 bases from V and 13 bases from J, with 16 bases between. The CDR3 covers 13 residues. Germline V gene lookup returns CDR1 KGHSH and CDR2 LQKENI. CDR3 amino acids: CASSPSPTFPQYF. For the CDR3, the DNA is TGTGCCAGCTCACCCTCCCCGACATTCCCCCAGTACTTC.

The V and J genes are TRBV6-5 and TRBJ2-7, with 8 bases matching TRBD2. The germline V gene encodes CDR1 MNHEY and CDR2 SVGAGI. The length of the CDR3 is 16 residues. J lost 3 bases, V lost 4 bases, and 11 bases had no gene match. CDR3 nucleotides: TGTGCCAGCAGTTTTACACGGGAGGGTTACAGCTACGAGCAGTACTTC. Its translation: CASSFTREGYSYEQYF.

This chain joins TRBV28 and TRBJ2-3, with TRBD2 matching over 7 bases. V dropped 2 bases and J dropped 2; count of bases not matched to a gene: 10. The CDR3 covers 17 residues. Germline V gene data show CDR1 as MDHEN and CDR2 as SYDVKM. The CDR3 region is CASSLPFLGGDTDTQYF. CDR3 DNA: TGTGCCAGCAGTTTACCCTTCCTGGGAGGGGACACAGATACGCAGTATTTT. Full variable domain (outside the CDR3, taken from reference TRBV28 and TRBJ2-3): DVKVTQSSRYLVKRTGEKVFLECVQDMDHENMFWYRQDPGLGLRLIYFSYDVKMKEKGDIPEGYSVSREKKERFSLILESASTNQTSMYLCASSLPFLGGDTDTQYFGPGTRLTVL.

On this clone: One end of the junction fails to match germline, which may point to a read error. The chain combines TRBV27 with TRBJ2-1, with D possibly being TRBD1 or TRBD2 (5 bases each). The CDR3 contains 17 residues. Germline CDR1 and CDR2: MNHEY and SMNVEV (reference sequence). CDR3 nucleotide sequence: TGTGCCAGCAATTTACAGCTAGCTCTGCCGCAGGGCAATGAGCAGTTCTTC. This sequence encodes CASNLQLALPQGNEQFF.

V is TRBV28 and J is TRBJ1-1; no clear D. Between the trimmed V and J ends, which lost 5 bases and 10 bases, there was a span of 11 bases. The germline CDR1 and CDR2 sequences are MDHEN and SYDVKM. This CDR3 region has 11 residues. DNA for the CDR3: TGTGCCAGCAGTCCAGGACGTGGAGCTTTCTTT. It encodes CASSPGRGAFF.

The J gene is TRBJ2-1, the V gene TRBV5-1; possible D gene TRBD2, 6 bases. CDR1 and CDR2 from the germline V gene are SGHRS and YFSETQ. CDR3 length: 14 amino acids. With 4 bases removed from V and 10 bases from J, the gap between germline ends came to 18 bases. As DNA, the CDR3 is TGCGCCAGCAGCCCGGGGGACTTCCAATCGGAGCAGTTCTTC. It encodes CASSPGDFQSEQFF. The full variable domain, its missing parts supplied by reference TRBV5-1 and TRBJ2-1, is KAGVTQTPRYLIKTRGQQVTLSCSPISGHRSVSWYQQTPGQGLQFLFEYFSETQRNKGNFPGRFSGRQFSNSRSEMNVSTLELGDSALYLCASSPGDFQSEQFFGPGTRLTVL.

This clone has only a few counts. CDR3 sequence reads: CASSVTGTGSEQYF. DNA of the CDR3: TGTGCCAGCAGCGTGACCGGGACAGGGTCCGAGCAGTACTTC. The V call is TRBV7-9, the J call TRBJ2-7; 9 bases line up with TRBD1. V gave up 5 bases and J gave up 6 bases; unmatched junction bases: 8. The CDR3 length is 14 residues. The germline CDR1 and CDR2 sequences are SEHNR and FQNEAQ (reference sequence). Full variable domain (rest looked up from reference TRBV7-9 and TRBJ2-7): DTGVSQNPRHKITKRGQNVTFRCDPISEHNRLYWYRQTLGQGPEFLTYFQNEAQLEKSRLLSDRFSAERPKGSFSTLEIQRTEQGDSAMYLCASSVTGTGSEQYFGPGTRLTVT.

The chain couples TRBV7-3 to TRBJ2-1, with unresolved D. Trimming removed 0 bases at V and 9 bases at J, with 9 bases between. CDR1 and CDR2 from the germline V gene are SGHTA and FQGTGA. The CDR3 is 13 residues long. The CDR3 region is CASSLTDWSEQFF. For the CDR3, the DNA is TGTGCCAGCAGCTTAACGGATTGGAGTGAGCAGTTCTTC.